These T cell receptor beta chains were read from a single sample in a study of shared T cell receptors in the human thymus. Sequencing used immunoSEQ multiplex PCR; TCRdb keeps in-frame clones, though not all of them. The sample includes hundreds of thousands of clones, approximately 95% of them seen just once. Sequenced sample: thymocytes. The receptors derive from a human donor. Each CDR3 is given with its conserved first and last residue. A D gene is named only where the DNA matches it firmly. Some rows have no size entry. The others give once, few or many, or a class for an expanded clone.

clone_size: NA; d_call: NA; cdr3_length: 18; j_call: TRBJ1-3; v_call: TRBV21-1; cdr3_aa: CASSKAGGPAVRGNTIYF; cdr3_nt: TGTGCCAGCAGCAAAGCCGGCGGCCCCGCCGTACGTGGAAACACCATATATTTT
clone_size: NA; d_call: TRBD2; cdr3_length: 19; j_call: TRBJ2-3; v_call: TRBV2; cdr3_aa: CASSEGLAGGLNVSGTQYF; cdr3_nt: TGTGCCAGCAGTGAAGGACTAGCGGGAGGGCTGAATGTTTCGGGTACGCAGTATTTT
clone_size: NA; d_call: NA; cdr3_length: 17; j_call: TRBJ2-1; v_call: TRBV5-6; cdr3_aa: CASSLGMGPARRNEQFF; cdr3_nt: TGTGCCAGCAGCTTGGGTATGGGACCCGCTAGGAGGAATGAGCAGTTCTTC
clone_size: NA; d_call: NA; cdr3_length: 15; j_call: TRBJ2-7; v_call: TRBV7-2; cdr3_aa: CASSLRVYGSYEQYF; cdr3_nt: TGTGCCAGCAGCTTACGCGTATATGGTTCCTACGAGCAGTACTTC
clone_size: NA; d_call: NA; cdr3_length: 13; j_call: TRBJ1-5; v_call: TRBV4-3; cdr3_aa: CASSQDITQPQHF; cdr3_nt: TGCGCCAGCAGCCAAGATATTACCCAGCCCCAGCATTTT
clone_size: NA; d_call: TRBD1; cdr3_length: 18; j_call: TRBJ2-5; v_call: TRBV5-4; cdr3_aa: CASSLDSIQQGGKETQYF; cdr3_nt: TGTGCCAGCAGCTTGGACAGTATTCAACAGGGGGGAAAGGAGACCCAGTACTTC
clone_size: NA; d_call: NA; cdr3_length: 16; j_call: TRBJ2-5; v_call: TRBV15; cdr3_aa: CATSRNSGSPQETQYF; cdr3_nt: TGTGCCACCAGCAGAAATAGCGGCAGCCCGCAAGAGACCCAGTACTTC
clone_size: NA; d_call: NA; cdr3_length: 15; j_call: TRBJ1-2; v_call: TRBV27; cdr3_aa: CASSLYSTADYGYTF; cdr3_nt: TGTGCCAGCAGTTTATATAGTACGGCGGATTATGGCTACACCTTC
clone_size: NA; d_call: NA; cdr3_length: 13; j_call: TRBJ2-7; v_call: TRBV27; cdr3_aa: CASSLGRLREQYF; cdr3_nt: TGTGCCAGCAGTTTAGGCCGTCTTCGCGAGCAGTACTTC
clone_size: NA; d_call: NA; cdr3_length: 14; j_call: TRBJ2-5; v_call: TRBV4-3; cdr3_aa: CASSQDIEQETQYF; cdr3_nt: TGCGCCAGCAGCCAAGATATCGAGCAAGAGACCCAGTACTTC
clone_size: NA; d_call: NA; cdr3_length: 15; j_call: TRBJ2-7; v_call: TRBV6-1; cdr3_aa: CASSERGEGYYEQYF; cdr3_nt: TGTGCCAGCAGTGAAAGGGGGGAGGGGTACTACGAGCAGTACTTC
clone_size: NA; d_call: NA; cdr3_length: 14; j_call: TRBJ2-7; v_call: TRBV27; cdr3_aa: CASSEDSRSYEQYF; cdr3_nt: TGTGCCAGCAGCGAAGATAGCCGCTCCTACGAGCAGTACTTC
clone_size: NA; d_call: TRBD1; cdr3_length: 13; j_call: TRBJ1-5; v_call: TRBV6-1; cdr3_aa: CAGDRGRGQPQHF; cdr3_nt: TGTGCCGGCGACAGGGGCAGGGGTCAGCCCCAGCATTTT
clone_size: NA; d_call: NA; cdr3_length: 16; j_call: TRBJ2-3; v_call: TRBV15; cdr3_aa: CATSRESVVGTDTQYF; cdr3_nt: TGTGCCACCAGCAGAGAATCTGTGGTAGGGACAGATACGCAGTATTTT
clone_size: NA; d_call: TRBD1; cdr3_length: 14; j_call: TRBJ1-2; v_call: TRBV9; cdr3_aa: CASSPRDRLNGYTF; cdr3_nt: TGTGCCAGCAGCCCAAGGGACAGACTGAATGGCTACACCTTC
clone_size: once; d_call: TRBD2; cdr3_length: 16; j_call: TRBJ2-3; v_call: TRBV7-2; cdr3_aa: CASSLKVREHADTQYF; cdr3_nt: TGTGCCAGCAGCTTAAAGGTGCGGGAGCACGCAGATACGCAGTATTTT
clone_size: NA; d_call: TRBD2; cdr3_length: 15; j_call: TRBJ2-3; v_call: TRBV19; cdr3_aa: CASRFGGRGRDTQYF; cdr3_nt: TGTGCCAGCCGTTTCGGCGGGAGGGGGAGAGATACGCAGTATTTT
clone_size: NA; d_call: NA; cdr3_length: 15; j_call: TRBJ1-5; v_call: TRBV28; cdr3_aa: CASSPDIFRGQPQHF; cdr3_nt: TGTGCCAGCAGCCCAGACATCTTCAGGGGTCAGCCCCAGCATTTT
clone_size: NA; d_call: TRBD2; cdr3_length: 17; j_call: TRBJ2-7; v_call: TRBV2; cdr3_aa: CASKVGPKREGLYEQYF; cdr3_nt: TGTGCCAGCAAAGTGGGTCCCAAGCGGGAGGGCCTCTACGAGCAGTACTTC
clone_size: NA; d_call: NA; cdr3_length: 14; j_call: TRBJ2-7; v_call: TRBV28; cdr3_aa: CASTTSQGPYEQYF; cdr3_nt: TGTGCCAGCACAACCTCTCAGGGACCCTACGAGCAGTACTTC
clone_size: NA; d_call: TRBD1; cdr3_length: 18; j_call: TRBJ1-5; v_call: TRBV5-8; cdr3_aa: CASSFLVYRGPGGQPQHF; cdr3_nt: TGTGCCAGCAGCTTCTTAGTTTACAGGGGCCCTGGGGGTCAGCCCCAGCATTTT
clone_size: NA; d_call: TRBD1; cdr3_length: 16; j_call: TRBJ2-5; v_call: TRBV7-2; cdr3_aa: CASSLRQDRGEKTQYF; cdr3_nt: TGTGCCAGCAGCCTACGCCAGGACAGGGGCGAAAAGACCCAGTACTTC
clone_size: NA; d_call: TRBD1; cdr3_length: 18; j_call: TRBJ1-1; v_call: TRBV11-2; cdr3_aa: CASSSSRDRGARDTEAFF; cdr3_nt: TGTGCCAGCAGCTCCTCTCGGGACAGGGGGGCCCGGGACACTGAAGCTTTCTTT